This T cell receptor beta chain was recovered during a study of blood T cell repertoires in COVID-19. Overall study context: Specimens from acute and convalescent COVID-19 originated in the United States, Italy and Spain.

This table comes from immunoSEQ multiplex PCR, and its TCRdb copy is limited to in-frame clones, with some not included. The sample has over 110,000 clones, 75% to 85% seen once. The sequence was obtained from a man in his 70s who had recovered from COVID-19. The sample consisted of peripheral blood.

The CDR3 protein is CASSPLWGPGNQPQHF. CDR3 coding DNA: TGTGCCAGCAGTCCTTTATGGGGGCCGGGCAATCAGCCCCAGCATTTT. V is TRBV27 and J is TRBJ1-5; tentatively, D is TRBD1 (6 bases). Germline V CDR1 and CDR2: MNHEY, SMNVEV (reference sequence). V lost 5 bases to trimming and J lost 2 bases, with 16 bases between them. The CDR3 extends over 16 amino acids.